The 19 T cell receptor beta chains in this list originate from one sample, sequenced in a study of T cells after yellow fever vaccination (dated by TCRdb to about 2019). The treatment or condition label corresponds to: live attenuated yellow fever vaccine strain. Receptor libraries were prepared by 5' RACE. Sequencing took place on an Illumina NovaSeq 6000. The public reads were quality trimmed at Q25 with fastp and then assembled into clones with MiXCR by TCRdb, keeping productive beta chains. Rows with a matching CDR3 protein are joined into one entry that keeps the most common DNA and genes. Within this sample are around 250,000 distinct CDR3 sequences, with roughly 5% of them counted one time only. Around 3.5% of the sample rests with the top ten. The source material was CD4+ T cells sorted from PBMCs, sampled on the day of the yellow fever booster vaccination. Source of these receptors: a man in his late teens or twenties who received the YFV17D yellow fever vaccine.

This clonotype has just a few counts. The CDR3 sequence: CASSFETGVQPQHF. The CDR3 DNA is TGTGCCAGCAGTTTCGAGACAGGGGTACAGCCCCAGCATTTT. The chain is built from TRBV5-5 and TRBJ1-5; 8 bases fit TRBD1. V dropped 5 bases and J dropped 7; count of bases not matched to a gene: 8. The CDR3 is 14 amino acids. Germline V lookup: CDR1 SGHKS, CDR2 YYEKEE (reference sequence).

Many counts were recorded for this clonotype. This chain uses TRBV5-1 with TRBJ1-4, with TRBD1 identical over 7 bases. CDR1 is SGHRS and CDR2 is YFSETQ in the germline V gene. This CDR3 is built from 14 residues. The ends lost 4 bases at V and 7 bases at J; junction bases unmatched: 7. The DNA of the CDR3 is TGCGCCAGCAGCGGGGGACAGTTGCGTGAAAAACTGTTTTTT. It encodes CASSGGQLREKLFF. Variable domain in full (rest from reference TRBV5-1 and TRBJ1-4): KAGVTQTPRYLIKTRGQQVTLSCSPISGHRSVSWYQQTPGQGLQFLFEYFSETQRNKGNFPGRFSGRQFSNSRSEMNVSTLELGDSALYLCASSGGQLREKLFFGSGTQLSVL.

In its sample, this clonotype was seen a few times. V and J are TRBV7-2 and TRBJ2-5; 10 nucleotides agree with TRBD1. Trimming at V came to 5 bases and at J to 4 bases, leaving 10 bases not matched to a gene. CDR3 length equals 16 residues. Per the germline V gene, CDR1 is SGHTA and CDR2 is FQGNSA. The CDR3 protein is CASSGTGTGARETQYF. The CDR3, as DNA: TGTGCCAGCAGCGGGACCGGGACAGGGGCTCGAGAGACCCAGTACTTC. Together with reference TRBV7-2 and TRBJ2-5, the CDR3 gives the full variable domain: GAGVSQSPSNKVTEKGKDVELRCDPISGHTALYWYRQSLGQGLEFLIYFQGNSAPDKSGLPSDRFSAERTGGSVSTLTIQRTQQEDSAVYLCASSGTGTGARETQYFGPGTRLLVL.

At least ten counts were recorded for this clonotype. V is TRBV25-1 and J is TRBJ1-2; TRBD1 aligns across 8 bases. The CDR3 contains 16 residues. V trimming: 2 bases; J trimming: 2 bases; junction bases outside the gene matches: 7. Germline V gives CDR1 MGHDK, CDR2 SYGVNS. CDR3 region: CASSEIGQGANYGYTF. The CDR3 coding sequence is TGTGCCAGCAGTGAAATCGGCCAGGGGGCCAACTATGGCTACACCTTC.

CDR3 amino acids: CASSRRSYSGNQPQHF. The CDR3 bases are TGTGCCAGCTCGAGACGTAGTTATTCCGGCAATCAGCCCCAGCATTTT. This rearrangement joins TRBV7-2 to TRBJ1-5, with D hard to call. Deletions cut 8 bases from V and 2 bases from J, with 19 bases between. Germline values: CDR1 SGHTA, CDR2 FQGNSA. This CDR3 is built from 16 residues.

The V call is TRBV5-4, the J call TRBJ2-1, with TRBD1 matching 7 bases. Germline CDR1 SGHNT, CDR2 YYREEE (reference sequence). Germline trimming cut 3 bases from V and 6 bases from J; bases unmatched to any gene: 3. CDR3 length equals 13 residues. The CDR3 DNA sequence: TGTGCCAGCAGCTACAAGGGGGCCAATGAGCAGTTCTTC. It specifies CASSYKGANEQFF.

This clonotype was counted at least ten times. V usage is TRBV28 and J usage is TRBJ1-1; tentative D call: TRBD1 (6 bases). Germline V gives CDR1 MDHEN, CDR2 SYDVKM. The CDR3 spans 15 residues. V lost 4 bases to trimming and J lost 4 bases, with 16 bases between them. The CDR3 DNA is TGTGCCAGCAGTTCCGCGGGGGCGGGTGTCACTGAAGCTTTCTTT. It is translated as CASSSAGAGVTEAFF.

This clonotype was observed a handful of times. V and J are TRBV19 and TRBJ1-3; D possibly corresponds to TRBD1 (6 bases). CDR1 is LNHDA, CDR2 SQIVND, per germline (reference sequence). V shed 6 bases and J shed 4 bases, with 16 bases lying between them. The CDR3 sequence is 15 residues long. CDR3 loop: CASSRTVDAGNTIYF. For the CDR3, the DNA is TGTGCCAGTAGCCGGACAGTGGATGCCGGAAACACCATATATTTT. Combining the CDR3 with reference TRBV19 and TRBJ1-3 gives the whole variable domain DGGITQSPKYLFRKEGQNVTLSCEQNLNHDAMYWYRQDPGQGLRLIYYSQIVNDFQKGDIAEGYSVSREKKESFPLTVTSAQKNPTAFYLCASSRTVDAGNTIYFGEGSWLTVV.

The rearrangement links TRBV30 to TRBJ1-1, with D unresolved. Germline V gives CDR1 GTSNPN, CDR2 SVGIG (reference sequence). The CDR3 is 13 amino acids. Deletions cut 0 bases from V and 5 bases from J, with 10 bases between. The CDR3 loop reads CAWSVSGSTEAFF. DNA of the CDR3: TGTGCCTGGAGTGTATCGGGTAGTACTGAAGCTTTCTTT.

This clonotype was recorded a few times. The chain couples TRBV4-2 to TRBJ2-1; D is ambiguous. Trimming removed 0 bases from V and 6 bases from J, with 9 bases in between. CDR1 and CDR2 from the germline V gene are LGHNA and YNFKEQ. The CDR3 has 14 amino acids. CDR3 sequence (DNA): TGTGCCAGCAGCCAAGAGGCTAACCCCAATGAGCAGTTCTTC. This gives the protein CASSQEANPNEQFF.

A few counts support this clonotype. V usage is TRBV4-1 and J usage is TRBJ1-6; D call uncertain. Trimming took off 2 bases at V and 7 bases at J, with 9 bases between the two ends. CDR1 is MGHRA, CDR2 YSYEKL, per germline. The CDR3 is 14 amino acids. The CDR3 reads CASSQPLTNSPLHF. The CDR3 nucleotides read TGCGCCAGCAGCCAACCCCTGACGAATTCACCCCTCCACTTT.

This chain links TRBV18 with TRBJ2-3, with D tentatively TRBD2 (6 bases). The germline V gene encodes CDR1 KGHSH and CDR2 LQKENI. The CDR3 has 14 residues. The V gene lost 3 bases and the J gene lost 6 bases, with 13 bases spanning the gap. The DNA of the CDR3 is TGTGCCAGCTCACCGCAGACTAGTCATGATACGCAGTATTTT. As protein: CASSPQTSHDTQYF.

In DNA, the CDR3 is TGCGCCAGCAGCTACCCGACAGGGGGAAATACTGAAGCTTTCTTT. It translates to CASSYPTGGNTEAFF. The chain combines TRBV5-1 with TRBJ1-1; 9 positions match TRBD1. Germline lookup yields CDR1 SGHRS and CDR2 YFSETQ. V lost 3 bases to trimming and J lost 5 bases; unmatched junction nucleotides: 8. This CDR3 is built from 15 residues.

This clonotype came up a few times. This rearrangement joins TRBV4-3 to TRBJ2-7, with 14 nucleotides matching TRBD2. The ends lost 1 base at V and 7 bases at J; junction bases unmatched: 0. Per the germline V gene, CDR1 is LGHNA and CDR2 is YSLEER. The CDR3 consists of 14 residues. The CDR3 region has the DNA TGCGCCAGCAGCCAAGGGACTAGCGGGGGGGAGCAGTACTTC. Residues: CASSQGTSGGEQYF.

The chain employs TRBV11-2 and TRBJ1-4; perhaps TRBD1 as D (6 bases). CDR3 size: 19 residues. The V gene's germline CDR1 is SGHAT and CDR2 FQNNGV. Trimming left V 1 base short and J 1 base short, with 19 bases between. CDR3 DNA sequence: TGTGCCAGCAGCTTAGCGTTTAAAGGGGGGGCAAGAACTAATGAAAAACTGTTTTTT. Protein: CASSLAFKGGARTNEKLFF.

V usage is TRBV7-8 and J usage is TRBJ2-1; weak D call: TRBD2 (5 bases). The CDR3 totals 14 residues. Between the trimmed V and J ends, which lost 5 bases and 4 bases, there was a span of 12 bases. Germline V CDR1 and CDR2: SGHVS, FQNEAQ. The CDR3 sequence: CASSIQGLYNEQFF. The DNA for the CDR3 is TGTGCCAGCAGCATCCAAGGACTGTACAATGAGCAGTTCTTC. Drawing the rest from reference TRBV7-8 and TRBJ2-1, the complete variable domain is GAGVSQSPRYKVAKRGQDVALRCDPISGHVSLFWYQQALGQGPEFLTYFQNEAQLDKSGLPSDRFFAERPEGSVSTLKIQRTQQEDSAVYLCASSIQGLYNEQFFGPGTRLTVL.

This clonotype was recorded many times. CDR3 bases: TGTGCCAGCAGCTTAGGGGATAGGGGGAGCAATCAGCCCCAGCATTTT. This translates into CASSLGDRGSNQPQHF. The chain combines TRBV7-9 with TRBJ1-5; a possible D gene is TRBD1 (6 bases). The V gene's germline CDR1 is SEHNR and CDR2 FQNEAQ (reference sequence). The CDR3 covers 16 residues. Trimming took 1 base from V and 1 from J, leaving 11 bases between them.

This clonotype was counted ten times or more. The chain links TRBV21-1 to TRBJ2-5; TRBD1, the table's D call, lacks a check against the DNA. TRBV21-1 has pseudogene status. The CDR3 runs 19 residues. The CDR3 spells CASSKGKGPRDRYQETQYF. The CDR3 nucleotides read TGTGCCAGCAGCAAAGGAAAAGGGCCCCGGGACAGGTACCAAGAGACCCAGTACTTC.

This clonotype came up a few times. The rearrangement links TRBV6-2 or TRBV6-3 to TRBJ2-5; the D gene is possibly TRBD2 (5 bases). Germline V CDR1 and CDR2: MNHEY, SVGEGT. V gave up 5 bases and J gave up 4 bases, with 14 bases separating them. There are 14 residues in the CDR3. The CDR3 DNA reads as TGTGCCAGCAGTCGTAATATACTAGGAGAGACCCAGTACTTC. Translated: CASSRNILGETQYF.